The subject of this entry is one T cell receptor (beta chain). The data were taken from a study of T cell changes during pregnancy in multiple sclerosis. Using immunoSEQ multiplex PCR, the repertoire was profiled, and TCRdb retains in-frame clones only, with some absent. The repertoire holds about 73,000 clones, under 90% seen once, with approximately 9.5% in the top ten. CDR1 KGHSH and CDR2 LQKENI come from the germline V gene. This CDR3 has 15 amino acids. The ends lost 6 bases at V and 8 bases at J; junction bases unmatched: 11. This chain joins TRBV18 and TRBJ1-4; TRBD1 agrees at 8 bases. The input for sequencing was peripheral blood, taken after pregnancy. The sequence was collected from a female donor in good health, enrolled as a control in a pregnancy study. CDR3 residues: CASSPVDREGEKLFF. CDR3 DNA sequence: TGTGCCAGCTCTCCTGTGGACAGGGAGGGGGAAAAACTGTTTTTT. Combining the CDR3 with reference TRBV18 and TRBJ1-4 gives the whole variable domain NAGVMQNPRHLVRRRGQEARLRCSPMKGHSHVYWYRQLPEEGLKFMVYLQKENIIDESGMPKERFSAEFPKEGPSILRIQQVVRGDSAAYFCASSPVDREGEKLFFGSGTQLSVL.